The clone carrying this TCR beta chain has at least ten counts. Its specificity is unknown. The data belong to a study of T cell repertoires in cytomegalovirus infection. Study summary: Carrying CMV and the relevant HLA type showed in public TCR beta signatures.

General study results and limits: Accumulated public TCR beta family frequency recognized individuals carrying CMV together with the relevant HLA. In two of eight donors, the top clonotype was HLA-C-restricted CMV-specific.

Each CDR3 protein is one row after TCRdb ran MiXCR on the reads. The profile shows 250,000 to 300,000 distinct CDR3 sequences, about 25% of them singletons. The sequence was obtained from a human donor in good health (CMV status not recorded). Some clones in this sample may be carry-over from other donors' samples. Sequencing was carried out using PBMCs.

The DNA of the CDR3 is TGTGCCAGCAGACACTGGGAGGCGTGGAACACTGAAGCTTTCTTT. This encodes CASRHWEAWNTEAFF. J is TRBJ1-1 and V is TRBV12-3 or TRBV12-4, with unresolved D. The CDR3 has 15 amino acids. Trimming took off 6 bases at V and 1 base at J, with 15 bases between the two ends.